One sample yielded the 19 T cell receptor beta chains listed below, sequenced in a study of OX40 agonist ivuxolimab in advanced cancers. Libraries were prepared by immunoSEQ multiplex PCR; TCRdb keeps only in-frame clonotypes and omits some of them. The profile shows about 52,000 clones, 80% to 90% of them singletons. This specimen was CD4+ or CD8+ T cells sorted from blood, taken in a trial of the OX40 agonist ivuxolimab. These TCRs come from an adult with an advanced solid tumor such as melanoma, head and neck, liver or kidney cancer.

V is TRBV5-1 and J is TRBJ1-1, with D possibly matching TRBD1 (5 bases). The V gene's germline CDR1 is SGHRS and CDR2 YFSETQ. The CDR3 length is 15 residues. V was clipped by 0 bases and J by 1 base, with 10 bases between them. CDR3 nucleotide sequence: TGCGCCAGCAGCTTGGTGCAGGGTGGGAACACTGAAGCTTTCTTT. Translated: CASSLVQGGNTEAFF.

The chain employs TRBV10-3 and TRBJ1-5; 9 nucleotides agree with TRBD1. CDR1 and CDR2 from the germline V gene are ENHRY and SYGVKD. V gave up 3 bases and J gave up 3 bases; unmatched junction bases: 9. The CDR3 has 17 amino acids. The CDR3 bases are TGTGCCATCAGTGATTCCGGGACAGGGAGTATCAATCAGCCCCAGCATTTT. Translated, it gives CAISDSGTGSINQPQHF.

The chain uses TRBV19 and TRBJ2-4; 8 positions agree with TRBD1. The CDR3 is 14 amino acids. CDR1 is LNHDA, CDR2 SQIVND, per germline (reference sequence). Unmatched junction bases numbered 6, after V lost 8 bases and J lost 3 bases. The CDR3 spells CASRGTGGKNIQYF. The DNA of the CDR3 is TGTGCCAGTCGCGGGACAGGCGGCAAAAACATTCAGTACTTC.

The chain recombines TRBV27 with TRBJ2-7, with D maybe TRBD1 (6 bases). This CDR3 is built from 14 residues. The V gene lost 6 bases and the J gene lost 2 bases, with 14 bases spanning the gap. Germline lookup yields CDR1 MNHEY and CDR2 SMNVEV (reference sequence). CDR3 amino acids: CASRPTGEPYEQYF. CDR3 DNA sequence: TGTGCCAGCAGGCCGACAGGCGAACCCTACGAGCAGTACTTC.

This chain's CDR3 is CASSDWVNQPQHF. The CDR3 DNA is TGCGCCAGCAGTGACTGGGTAAATCAGCCCCAGCATTTT. J is TRBJ1-5 and V is TRBV10-2; D unclear. Trimming took 3 bases from V and 4 from J, leaving 7 bases between them. Germline values: CDR1 WSHSY, CDR2 SAAADI. The CDR3 is 13 amino acids.

The chain's CDR3 is CASSQLKTSGLYNEQFF. The CDR3 DNA reads as TGTGCCAGCAGCCAACTTAAGACTAGCGGGCTATACAATGAGCAGTTCTTC. The gene calls are TRBV13 and TRBJ2-1; 10 nucleotides align to TRBD2. V dropped 5 bases and J dropped 4; count of bases not matched to a gene: 11. CDR1 and CDR2 from the germline V gene are PRHDT and FYEKMQ (reference sequence). The CDR3 is made up of 17 amino acids. The full variable domain, rest sourced from reference TRBV13 and TRBJ2-1, is AAGVIQSPRHLIKEKRETATLKCYPIPRHDTVYWYQQGPGQDPQFLISFYEKMQSDKGSIPDRFSAQQFSDYHSELNMSSLELGDSALYFCASSQLKTSGLYNEQFFGPGTRLTVL.

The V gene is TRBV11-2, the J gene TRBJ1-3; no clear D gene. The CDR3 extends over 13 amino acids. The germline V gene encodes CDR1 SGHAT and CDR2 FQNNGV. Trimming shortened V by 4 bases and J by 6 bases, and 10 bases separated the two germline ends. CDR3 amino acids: CASSSDRANTIYF. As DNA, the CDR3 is TGTGCCAGCAGCTCGGACCGGGCAAACACCATATATTTT.

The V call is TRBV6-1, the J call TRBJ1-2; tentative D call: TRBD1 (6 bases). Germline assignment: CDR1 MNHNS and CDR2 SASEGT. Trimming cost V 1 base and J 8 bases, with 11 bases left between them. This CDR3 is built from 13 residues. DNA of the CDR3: TGTGCCAGCAGTGAAGACAGGGTTCGCGGCTACACCTTC. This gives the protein CASSEDRVRGYTF.

CDR3 sequence (DNA): TGTGCCTGGAGCCTTGGAGGGGCCACCTATAATTCACCCCTCCACTTT. Its protein product is CAWSLGGATYNSPLHF. The gene calls are TRBV30 and TRBJ1-6; TRBD1 might be the D (5 bases). Germline V gene sequence: CDR1 GTSNPN, CDR2 SVGIG (reference sequence). Deletions cut 3 bases from V and 2 bases from J, with 14 bases between. This CDR3 has 16 amino acids. Drawing the rest from reference TRBV30 and TRBJ1-6, the complete variable domain is SQTIHQWPATLVQPVGSPLSLECTVEGTSNPNLYWYRQAAGRGLQLLFYSVGIGQISSEVPQNLSASRPQDRQFILSSKKLLLSDSGFYLCAWSLGGATYNSPLHFGNGTRLTVT.

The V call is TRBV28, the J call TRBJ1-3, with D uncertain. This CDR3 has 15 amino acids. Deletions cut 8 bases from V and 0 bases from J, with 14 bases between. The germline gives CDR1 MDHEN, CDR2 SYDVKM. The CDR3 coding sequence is TGTGCCAGCCGCCCGGCGGAGAGCTCTGGAAACACCATATATTTT. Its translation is CASRPAESSGNTIYF.

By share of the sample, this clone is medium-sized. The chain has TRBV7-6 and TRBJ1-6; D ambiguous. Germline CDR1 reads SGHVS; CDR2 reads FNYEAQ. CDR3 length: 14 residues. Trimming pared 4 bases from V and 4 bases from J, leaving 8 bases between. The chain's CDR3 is CASSSYGYNSPLHF. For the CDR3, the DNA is TGTGCCAGCAGCTCTTACGGTTATAATTCACCCCTCCACTTT.

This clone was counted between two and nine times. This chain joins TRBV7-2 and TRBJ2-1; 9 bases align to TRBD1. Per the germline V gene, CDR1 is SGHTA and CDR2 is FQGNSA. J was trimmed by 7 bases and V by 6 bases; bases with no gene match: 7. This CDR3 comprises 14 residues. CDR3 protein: CASSSGTGLNEQFF. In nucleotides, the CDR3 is TGTGCCAGCAGTTCCGGGACAGGGTTGAATGAGCAGTTCTTC.

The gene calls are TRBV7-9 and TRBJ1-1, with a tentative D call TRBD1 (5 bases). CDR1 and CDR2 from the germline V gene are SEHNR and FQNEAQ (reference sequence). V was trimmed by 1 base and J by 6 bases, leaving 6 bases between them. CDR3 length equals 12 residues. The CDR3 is CASSLVGAEAFF. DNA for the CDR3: TGTGCCAGCAGCTTAGTGGGGGCTGAAGCTTTCTTT.

In nucleotides, the CDR3 is TGCGCCAGCAGCGACGTGGACAGGGCCTATGGCTACACCTTC. Translation gives CASSDVDRAYGYTF. The V and J genes are TRBV5-1 and TRBJ1-2; TRBD1 matches at 8 bases. V gave up 4 bases and J gave up 4 bases; unmatched junction bases: 6. The CDR3 is made up of 14 amino acids. Germline lookup yields CDR1 SGHRS and CDR2 YFSETQ.

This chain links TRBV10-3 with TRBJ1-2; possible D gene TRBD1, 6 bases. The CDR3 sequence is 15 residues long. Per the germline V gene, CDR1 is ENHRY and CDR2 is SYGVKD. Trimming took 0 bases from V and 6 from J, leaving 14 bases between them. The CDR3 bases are TGTGCCATCAGTGAGTCGAGTCTGTCAGGGGATGGCTACACCTTC. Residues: CAISESSLSGDGYTF.

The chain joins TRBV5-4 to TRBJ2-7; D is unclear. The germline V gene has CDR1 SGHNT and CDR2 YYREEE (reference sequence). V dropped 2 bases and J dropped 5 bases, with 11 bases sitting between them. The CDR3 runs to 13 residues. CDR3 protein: CASSFSPDHEQYF. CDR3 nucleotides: TGTGCCAGCAGCTTTAGTCCAGACCACGAGCAGTACTTC.

CDR3 protein: CASSQLLAGVTIGETQYF. CDR3 nucleotide sequence: TGCGCCAGCAGCCAACTACTAGCGGGGGTGACAATCGGAGAGACCCAGTACTTC. The chain uses TRBV4-1 and TRBJ2-5; 11 nucleotides match TRBD2. This CDR3 spans 18 amino acids. Germline CDR1 MGHRA, CDR2 YSYEKL. The ends lost 2 bases at V and 4 bases at J; junction bases unmatched: 12.

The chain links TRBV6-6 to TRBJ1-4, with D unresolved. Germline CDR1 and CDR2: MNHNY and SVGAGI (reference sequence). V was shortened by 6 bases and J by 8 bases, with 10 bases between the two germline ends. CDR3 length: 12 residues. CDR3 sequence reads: CASRAVGEKLFF. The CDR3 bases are TGTGCCAGCAGGGCAGTTGGGGAAAAACTGTTTTTT.

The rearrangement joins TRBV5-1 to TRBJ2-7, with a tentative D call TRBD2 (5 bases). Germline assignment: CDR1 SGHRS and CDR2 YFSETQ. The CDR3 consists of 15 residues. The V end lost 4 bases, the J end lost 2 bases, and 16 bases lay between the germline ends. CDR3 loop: CASSPQSTRAYEQYF. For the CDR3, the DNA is TGCGCCAGCAGCCCACAATCCACTAGAGCCTACGAGCAGTACTTC.